The 28 T cell receptor beta chains listed next were all sequenced from one sample in a study of response to subunit inactivated influenza vaccine. TCRdb independently ran MiXCR on the RT-PCR reads; one entry per CDR3 protein. The sample lists about 650,000 distinct CDR3 sequences, approximately 14% occurring once. The specimen comprised PBMCs from blood, sampled about 12 days after vaccination. Source of these receptors: a man aged 45 to 65 who received an inactivated influenza vaccine.

In its sample, this clonotype was seen many times. V gene TRBV7-9 combines with J gene TRBJ2-3; 7 bases map to TRBD1. Germline CDR1 is SEHNR and CDR2 is FQNEAQ (reference sequence). The CDR3 is 14 residues long. The junction had 8 bases not matched to a gene; V was cut back by 5 bases and J by 6 bases. The CDR3 reads CASSPRQGMDTQYF. DNA for the CDR3: TGTGCCAGCAGCCCAAGACAGGGCATGGATACGCAGTATTTT.

The chain links TRBV7-2 to TRBJ2-7, with D hard to call. Trimming shortened V by 5 bases and J by 6 bases, and 17 bases separated the two germline ends. Germline V lookup: CDR1 SGHTA, CDR2 FQGNSA. This CDR3 is built from 14 residues. Written as DNA, the CDR3 is TGTGCCAGCAGCCCCCCGCGAAGAGAATCCGAGCAGTACTTC. Amino acid sequence: CASSPPRRESEQYF. The full variable domain, in which reference TRBV7-2 and TRBJ2-7 provide the parts outside the CDR3, is GAGVSQSPSNKVTEKGKDVELRCDPISGHTALYWYRQSLGQGLEFLIYFQGNSAPDKSGLPSDRFSAERTGGSVSTLTIQRTQQEDSAVYLCASSPPRRESEQYFGPGTRLTVT.

This clonotype showed up just a few times. The gene calls are TRBV6-5 and TRBJ2-1; TRBD2 agrees at 10 bases. The V gene end was trimmed by 2 bases and the J gene end by 10 bases; junction bases not matched to a gene: 8. The CDR3 contains 15 residues. The germline V gene encodes CDR1 MNHEY and CDR2 SVGAGI. CDR3 coding DNA: TGTGCCAGCAGTTACAACCTAGCGGGAGTACACGAGCAGTTCTTC. This translates into CASSYNLAGVHEQFF.

V is TRBV7-9 and J is TRBJ2-1; TRBD2 matches 7 bases. After removal of 5 bases from V and 4 bases from J, the junction contained 8 bases not matched to a gene. The CDR3 loop spans 15 amino acids. CDR1 is SEHNR and CDR2 is FQNEAQ in the germline V gene (reference sequence). The CDR3 is CASSARLAPYNEQFF. The DNA for the CDR3 is TGTGCCAGCAGCGCCCGACTAGCCCCTTACAATGAGCAGTTCTTC.

In its sample, this clonotype was seen a few times. The rearrangement joins TRBV11-2 to TRBJ2-7; D unclear. The CDR3 loop spans 14 amino acids. Per the germline V gene, CDR1 is SGHAT and CDR2 is FQNNGV. V was shortened by 7 bases and J by 5 bases, with 18 bases between the two germline ends. DNA of the CDR3: TGTGCCAGCACCCTAAGGCCAGCGCCCCACGAGCAGTACTTC. It is translated as CASTLRPAPHEQYF.

The table lists this clonotype with a few counts. The V and J genes are TRBV20-1 and TRBJ2-1; D unclear. From germline, CDR1 is DFQATT and CDR2 SNEGSKA (reference sequence). The CDR3 runs to 14 residues. V was pared by 4 bases and J by 4 bases, with 14 bases between. CDR3 region: CSANLGIRYNEQFF. The CDR3 DNA reads as TGCAGTGCTAACTTGGGGATCAGGTACAATGAGCAGTTCTTC.

The chain joins TRBV4-2 to TRBJ1-5; the D is unclear. Deletions cut 1 base from V and 0 bases from J, with 7 bases between. The CDR3 runs to 15 residues. Germline CDR1 reads LGHNA; CDR2 reads YNFKEQ. As DNA, the CDR3 is TGTGCCAGCAGCCAAGTCGGGAATAGCAATCAGCCCCAGCATTTT. The encoded protein is CASSQVGNSNQPQHF.

This clonotype occurred once. This sequence joins TRBV14 and TRBJ1-2; D is possibly TRBD1 (5 bases). The length of the CDR3 is 15 residues. Germline CDR1 and CDR2: SGHDN and FVKESK. V was trimmed by 0 bases and J by 4 bases, leaving 12 bases between them. CDR3 in amino acids: CASSQEAGGAYGYTF. The CDR3 bases are TGTGCCAGCAGCCAAGAAGCTGGCGGGGCCTATGGCTACACCTTC. Full variable domain (missing parts from reference TRBV14 and TRBJ1-2): EAGVTQFPSHSVIEKGQTVTLRCDPISGHDNLYWYRRVMGKEIKFLLHFVKESKQDESGMPNNRFLAERTGGTYSTLKVQPAELEDSGVYFCASSQEAGGAYGYTFGSGTRLTVV.

A few counts support this clonotype. V usage is TRBV5-1 and J usage is TRBJ1-1; D uncertain. Trimming removed 0 bases from V and 0 bases from J, with 9 bases in between. The CDR3 covers 15 residues. From germline, CDR1 is SGHRS and CDR2 YFSETQ. Here the CDR3 reads CASSLDISMNTEAFF. The CDR3 nucleotides are TGCGCCAGCAGCTTGGATATATCTATGAACACTGAAGCTTTCTTT.

This clonotype was detected ten times or more. The genes are TRBV4-3 and TRBJ2-7, with D perhaps matching TRBD2 (6 bases). The germline V gene has CDR1 LGHNA and CDR2 YSLEER. The CDR3 is 16 amino acids. V was clipped by 0 bases and J by 0 bases, with 12 bases between them. The CDR3 reads CASSQDVWGLSYEQYF. The CDR3 coding sequence is TGCGCCAGCAGCCAAGATGTCTGGGGACTCTCCTACGAGCAGTACTTC.

There are a few counts of this clonotype. This chain connects TRBV13 to TRBJ2-1; D might be TRBD2 (5 bases). Per germline, CDR1 PRHDT and CDR2 FYEKMQ (reference sequence). The length of the CDR3 is 16 residues. V was clipped by 6 bases and J by 0 bases, with 15 bases between them. This CDR3 reads CASSTQRWSSYNEQFF. CDR3 sequence (DNA): TGTGCCAGCAGTACTCAGCGGTGGAGCTCCTACAATGAGCAGTTCTTC.

This clonotype was counted only a few times. The chain links TRBV5-1 to TRBJ1-2; D gene unclear. The CDR3 runs 13 residues. Germline V gene sequence: CDR1 SGHRS, CDR2 YFSETQ. Trimming shortened V by 0 bases and J by 8 bases, and 11 bases separated the two germline ends. The CDR3 sequence is CASSLEPIWGYTF. CDR3 bases: TGCGCCAGCAGCTTGGAACCGATTTGGGGCTACACCTTC.

This clonotype was seen a handful of times. The genes are TRBV5-1 and TRBJ2-5, with D unclear. V was pared by 4 bases and J by 1 base, with 11 bases between. The germline gives CDR1 SGHRS, CDR2 YFSETQ. The CDR3 sequence is 14 residues long. The CDR3 sequence: CASSPGRSQETQYF. CDR3 DNA: TGCGCCAGCAGCCCTGGGCGCTCCCAAGAGACCCAGTACTTC.

This clonotype turned up a few times. The rearrangement links TRBV13 to TRBJ2-1; no clear D. V dropped 1 base and J dropped 5 bases, with 9 bases sitting between them. Germline V CDR1 and CDR2: PRHDT, FYEKMQ (reference sequence). The CDR3 loop spans 14 amino acids. The CDR3 DNA is TGTGCCAGCAGCTTAGTTCCGATTAACAATGAGCAGTTCTTC. Encoded protein: CASSLVPINNEQFF.

This clonotype was seen just once. At one end the junction does not follow the germline gene, possibly because of a read error. The chain links TRBV24-1 to TRBJ2-1; a possible D gene is TRBD2 (6 bases). CDR3 size: 11 residues. Germline V CDR1 and CDR2: KGHDR, SFDVKD. The CDR3: CATGEEGEQFF. In nucleotides, the CDR3 is TGTGCCACCGGTGAGGAGGGTGAGCAGTTCTTC.

The rearrangement links TRBV10-3 to TRBJ2-7; TRBD1 matches 7 bases. With 4 bases clipped from V and 6 bases from J, the junction kept 6 bases outside the gene matches. The CDR3 has 13 amino acids. From germline, CDR1 is ENHRY and CDR2 SYGVKD. The CDR3 protein is CAISGQGISEQYF. DNA for the CDR3: TGTGCCATCAGTGGACAGGGTATCTCCGAGCAGTACTTC.

The genes are TRBV5-6 and TRBJ2-2; D remains ambiguous. Germline V gene sequence: CDR1 SGHDT, CDR2 YYEEEE. V lost 1 base to trimming and J lost 7 bases, with 5 bases between them. This CDR3 has 12 amino acids. This CDR3 reads CASSLFYGELFF. CDR3 in DNA: TGTGCCAGCAGCTTGTTTTACGGGGAGCTGTTTTTT.

V is TRBV5-4 and J is TRBJ1-1, with 10 positions matching TRBD1. CDR1 is SGHNT, CDR2 YYREEE, per germline (reference sequence). The CDR3 has 17 residues. Trimming took 3 bases from V and 2 from J; bases not matched to a gene: 10. CDR3 DNA sequence: TGTGCCAGCAGCTCACTCTCCGGGACAGGGGTAAACACTGAAGCTTTCTTT. This translates into CASSSLSGTGVNTEAFF.

This clonotype was picked up many times. The chain couples TRBV10-3 to TRBJ1-2, with 8 nucleotides matching TRBD1. Looked up from germline, CDR1 is ENHRY and CDR2 is SYGVKD. The CDR3 is 13 residues long. Trimming cost V 9 bases and J 1 base; bases outside gene matches: 4. The CDR3 spells CAMQQGDNYGYTF. The CDR3 coding sequence is TGTGCCATGCAACAGGGGGATAACTATGGCTACACCTTC.

The chain is built from TRBV4-1 and TRBJ2-7, with D perhaps being TRBD1 or TRBD2 (6 bases each). This CDR3 has 16 residues. V lost 0 bases, J lost 0 bases, and 12 bases lay in between. The germline gives CDR1 MGHRA, CDR2 YSYEKL. CDR3: CASSQDVTGASYEQYF. Here the CDR3 DNA reads TGCGCCAGCAGCCAAGATGTAACGGGGGCCTCCTACGAGCAGTACTTC.

This clonotype was seen ten or more times. The V gene is TRBV4-3, the J gene TRBJ2-7; 10 bases are shared with TRBD1. V was clipped by 0 bases and J by 7 bases; unmatched bases: 9. CDR3 size: 16 residues. CDR1 and CDR2 (germline): LGHNA, YSLEER. The CDR3 reads CASSQDLGTGVAEQYF. The CDR3 coding sequence is TGCGCCAGCAGCCAAGACCTCGGGACAGGGGTTGCGGAGCAGTACTTC.

This clonotype was seen more than once but under ten times. V usage is TRBV7-6 and J usage is TRBJ2-7, with TRBD1 identical over 10 bases. Germline V CDR1 and CDR2: SGHVS, FNYEAQ. The CDR3 loop spans 16 amino acids. Unmatched junction bases numbered 13, after V lost 5 bases and J lost 6 bases. CDR3 amino acids: CASSDQRRDRGGEQYF. The CDR3 nucleotides read TGTGCCAGCAGCGATCAACGCAGGGACAGGGGCGGCGAGCAGTACTTC.

This clonotype was seen more than once but under ten times. The chain recombines TRBV5-1 with TRBJ2-7, with 9 positions matching TRBD2. The CDR3 contains 16 residues. The germline V gene encodes CDR1 SGHRS and CDR2 YFSETQ. J lost 3 bases, V lost 4 bases, and 11 bases had no gene match. This CDR3 is CASSLTIAGVIYEQYF. In DNA form, the CDR3 reads TGCGCCAGCAGCCTCACTATAGCGGGAGTGATCTACGAGCAGTACTTC.

The CDR3 spells CAISESVGADTQYF. CDR3 nucleotide sequence: TGTGCCATCAGTGAGTCGGTGGGGGCAGATACGCAGTATTTT. The chain is built from TRBV10-3 and TRBJ2-3; D might be TRBD1 or TRBD2, each matching 5 bases. Germline V gives CDR1 ENHRY, CDR2 SYGVKD. The CDR3 contains 14 residues. The V and J ends lost 0 bases and 4 bases respectively, with 8 bases between them.

The chain has TRBV5-1 and TRBJ1-6; D is uncertain. The germline V gene encodes CDR1 SGHRS and CDR2 YFSETQ. There are 13 residues in the CDR3. V gave up 1 base and J gave up 8 bases, with 7 bases separating them. CDR3 bases: TGCGCCAGCAGCTTGTCCTCCGATTCACCCCTCCACTTT. This codes for CASSLSSDSPLHF.

Note on this clonotype: This CDR3 is missing its conserved last phenylalanine or tryptophan, likely due to a read error. The chain couples TRBV5-1 to TRBJ2-1; D not resolved. Trimming cost V 0 bases and J 0 bases, with 10 bases left between them. Germline V gives CDR1 SGHRS, CDR2 YFSETQ. The CDR3 runs 16 residues. The CDR3: CASSLGAASSYNEQFL. As DNA, the CDR3 is TGCGCCAGCAGCTTGGGGGCGGCGAGCTCCTACAATGAGCAGTTCTTA.

The table lists this clonotype with a few counts. The chain has TRBV18 and TRBJ1-5, with D unclear. The CDR3 consists of 13 residues. Germline-derived CDR1 and CDR2 are KGHSH and LQKENI. The V end lost 4 bases, the J end lost 5 bases, and 9 bases lay between the germline ends. CDR3 in DNA: TGTGCCAGCTCACATCGCGAGGATCAGCCCCAGCATTTT. Amino acid sequence: CASSHREDQPQHF.

The V and J genes are TRBV20-1 and TRBJ2-7; 7 nucleotides match TRBD1. In germline, CDR1 is DFQATT, CDR2 SNEGSKA (reference sequence). The CDR3 totals 15 residues. The V gene end was trimmed by 0 bases and the J gene end by 6 bases; junction bases not matched to a gene: 11. CDR3 sequence (DNA): TGCAGTGCTAGAGATCTCAGACAGGGCCGGGGCGAGCAGTACTTC. Translated: CSARDLRQGRGEQYF.